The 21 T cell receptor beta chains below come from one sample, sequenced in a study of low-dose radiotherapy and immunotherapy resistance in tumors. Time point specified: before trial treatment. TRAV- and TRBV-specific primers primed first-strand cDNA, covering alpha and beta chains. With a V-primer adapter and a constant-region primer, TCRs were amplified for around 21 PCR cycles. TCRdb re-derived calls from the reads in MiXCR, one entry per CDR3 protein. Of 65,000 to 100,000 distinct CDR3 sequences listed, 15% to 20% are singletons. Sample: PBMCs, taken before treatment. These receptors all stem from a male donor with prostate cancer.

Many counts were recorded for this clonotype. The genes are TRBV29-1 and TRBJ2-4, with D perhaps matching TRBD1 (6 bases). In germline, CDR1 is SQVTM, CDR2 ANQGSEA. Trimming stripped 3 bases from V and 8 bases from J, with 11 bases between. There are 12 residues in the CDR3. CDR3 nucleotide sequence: TGCAGCGTTGACAGGGGCCAGGACATTCAGTACTTC. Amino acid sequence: CSVDRGQDIQYF.

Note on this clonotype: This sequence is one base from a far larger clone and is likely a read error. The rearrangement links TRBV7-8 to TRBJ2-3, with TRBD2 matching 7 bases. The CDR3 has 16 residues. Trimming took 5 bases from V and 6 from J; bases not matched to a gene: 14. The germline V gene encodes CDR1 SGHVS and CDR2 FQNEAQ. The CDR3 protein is CASSRRGGGPWDTQYF. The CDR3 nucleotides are TGTGCCAGCAGCCGACGCGGGGGAGGGCCATGGGATACGCAGTATTTT.

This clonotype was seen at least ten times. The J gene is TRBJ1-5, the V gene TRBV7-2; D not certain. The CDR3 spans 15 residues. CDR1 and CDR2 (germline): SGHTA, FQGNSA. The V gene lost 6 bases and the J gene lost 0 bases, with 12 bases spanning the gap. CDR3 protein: CASSQLPYSNQPQHF. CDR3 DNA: TGTGCCAGCAGTCAACTCCCGTATAGCAATCAGCCCCAGCATTTT.

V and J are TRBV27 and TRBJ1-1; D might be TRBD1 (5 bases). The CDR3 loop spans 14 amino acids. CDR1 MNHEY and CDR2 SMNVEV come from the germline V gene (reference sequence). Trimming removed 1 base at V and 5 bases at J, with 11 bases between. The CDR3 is CASSLYRGRTEAFF. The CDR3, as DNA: TGTGCCAGCAGTTTATACCGGGGGAGGACTGAAGCTTTCTTT.

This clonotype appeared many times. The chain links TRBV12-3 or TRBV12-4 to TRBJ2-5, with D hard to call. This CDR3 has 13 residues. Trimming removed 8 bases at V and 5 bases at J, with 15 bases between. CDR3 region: CASGVDNEETQYF. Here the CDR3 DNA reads TGTGCCAGCGGGGTCGACAATGAGGAGACCCAGTACTTC.

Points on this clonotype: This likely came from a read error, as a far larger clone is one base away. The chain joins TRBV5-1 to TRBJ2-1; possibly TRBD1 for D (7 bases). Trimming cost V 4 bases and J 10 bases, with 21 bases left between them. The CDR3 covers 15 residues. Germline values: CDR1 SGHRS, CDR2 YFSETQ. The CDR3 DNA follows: TGCGCCAGCAGCGACCCGCCGACAGGGAGGCACGAGCAGTTCTTC. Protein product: CASSDPPTGRHEQFF. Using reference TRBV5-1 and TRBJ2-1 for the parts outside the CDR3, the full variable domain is KAGVTQTPRYLIKTRGQQVTLSCSPISGHRSVSWYQQTPGQGLQFLFEYFSETQRNKGNFPGRFSGRQFSNSRSEMNVSTLELGDSALYLCASSDPPTGRHEQFFGPGTRLTVL.

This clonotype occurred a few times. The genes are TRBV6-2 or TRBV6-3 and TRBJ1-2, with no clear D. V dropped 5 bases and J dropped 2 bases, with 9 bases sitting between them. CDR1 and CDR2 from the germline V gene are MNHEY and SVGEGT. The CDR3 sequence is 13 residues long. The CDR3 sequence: CASSPTTNYGYTF. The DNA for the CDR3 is TGTGCCAGCAGTCCAACGACAAACTATGGCTACACCTTC.

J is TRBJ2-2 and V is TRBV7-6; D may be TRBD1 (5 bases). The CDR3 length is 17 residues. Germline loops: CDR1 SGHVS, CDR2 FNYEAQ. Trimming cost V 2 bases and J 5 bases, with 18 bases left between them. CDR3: CASSLTPPPGKTGELFF. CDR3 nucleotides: TGTGCCAGCAGCTTAACGCCCCCACCAGGGAAAACCGGGGAGCTGTTTTTT. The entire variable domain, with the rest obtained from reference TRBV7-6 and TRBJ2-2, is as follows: GAGVSQSPRYKVTKRGQDVALRCDPISGHVSLYWYRQALGQGPEFLTYFNYEAQQDKSGLPNDRFSAERPEGSISTLTIQRTEQRDSAMYRCASSLTPPPGKTGELFFGEGSRLTVL.

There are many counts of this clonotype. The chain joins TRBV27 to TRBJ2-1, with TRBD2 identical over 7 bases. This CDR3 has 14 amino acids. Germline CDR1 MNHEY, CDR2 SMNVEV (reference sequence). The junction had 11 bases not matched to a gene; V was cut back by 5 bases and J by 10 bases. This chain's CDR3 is CASSVSGTTEEQFF. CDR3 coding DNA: TGTGCCAGCAGTGTTTCCGGGACTACCGAAGAGCAGTTCTTC.

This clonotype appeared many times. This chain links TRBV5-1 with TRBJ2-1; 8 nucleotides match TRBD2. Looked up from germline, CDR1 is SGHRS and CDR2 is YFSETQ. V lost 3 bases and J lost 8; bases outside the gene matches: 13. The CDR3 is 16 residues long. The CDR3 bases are TGCGCCAGCAGCTCCAAGTTAGCGGGGACCATTCATGAGCAGTTCTTC. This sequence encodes CASSSKLAGTIHEQFF.

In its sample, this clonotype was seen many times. CDR3 protein: CASSTGGLNTYEQYF. CDR3 bases: TGTGCCAGCTCAACCGGGGGACTCAATACCTACGAGCAGTACTTC. The chain joins TRBV18 to TRBJ2-7; D may be TRBD2 (6 bases). CDR1 is KGHSH, CDR2 LQKENI, per germline. The CDR3 has 15 residues. V was clipped by 5 bases and J by 2 bases, with 16 bases between them.

This CDR3 reads CASSLGQNNEQYF. The DNA of the CDR3 is TGCGCCAGCAGCTTGGGACAGAACAATGAGCAGTACTTC. V is TRBV5-1 and J is TRBJ2-5; D perhaps matches TRBD1 (5 bases). In germline, CDR1 is SGHRS, CDR2 YFSETQ. This CDR3 contains 13 residues. Trimming shortened V by 0 bases and J by 11 bases, and 14 bases separated the two germline ends.

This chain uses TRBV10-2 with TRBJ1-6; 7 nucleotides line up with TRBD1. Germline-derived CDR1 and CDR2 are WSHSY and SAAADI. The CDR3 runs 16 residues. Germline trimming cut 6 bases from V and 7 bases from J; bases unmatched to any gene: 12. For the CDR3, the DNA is TGCGCCAGCAGAGACGACAGGGCCCTGGGGAATTCACCCCTCCACTTT. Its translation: CASRDDRALGNSPLHF.

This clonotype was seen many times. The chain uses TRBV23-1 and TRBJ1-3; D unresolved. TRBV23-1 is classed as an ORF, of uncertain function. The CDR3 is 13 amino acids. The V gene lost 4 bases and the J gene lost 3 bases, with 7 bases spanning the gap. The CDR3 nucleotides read TGCGCCAGCAGTCCTGAGCATGGAAACACCATATATTTT. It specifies CASSPEHGNTIYF.

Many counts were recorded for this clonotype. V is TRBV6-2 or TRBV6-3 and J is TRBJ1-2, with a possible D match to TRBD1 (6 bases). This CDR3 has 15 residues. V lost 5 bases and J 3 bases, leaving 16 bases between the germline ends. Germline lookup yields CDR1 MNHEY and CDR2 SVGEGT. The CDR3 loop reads CASSNNRVKDYGYTF. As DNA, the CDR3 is TGTGCCAGCAGTAATAACAGGGTCAAAGACTATGGCTACACCTTC.

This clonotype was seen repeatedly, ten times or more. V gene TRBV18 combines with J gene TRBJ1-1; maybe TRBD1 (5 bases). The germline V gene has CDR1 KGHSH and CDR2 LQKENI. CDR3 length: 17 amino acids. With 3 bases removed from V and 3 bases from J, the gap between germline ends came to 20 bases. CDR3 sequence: CASSPKSTATEHTEAFF. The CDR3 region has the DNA TGTGCCAGCTCACCGAAATCGACAGCTACCGAACACACTGAAGCTTTCTTT.

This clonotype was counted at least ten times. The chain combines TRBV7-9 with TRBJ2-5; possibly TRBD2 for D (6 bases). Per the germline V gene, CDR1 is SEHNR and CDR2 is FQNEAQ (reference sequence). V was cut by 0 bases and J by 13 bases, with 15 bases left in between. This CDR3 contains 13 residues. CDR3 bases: TGTGCCAGCAGCTTAGCCGGGAGCCCGTGGGTGTACTTC. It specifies CASSLAGSPWVYF.

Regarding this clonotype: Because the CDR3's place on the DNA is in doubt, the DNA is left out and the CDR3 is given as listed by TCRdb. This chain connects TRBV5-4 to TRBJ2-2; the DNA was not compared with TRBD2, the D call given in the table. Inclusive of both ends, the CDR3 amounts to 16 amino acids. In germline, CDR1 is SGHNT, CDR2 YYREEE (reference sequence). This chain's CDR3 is CASSLGRGGPGELFFF.

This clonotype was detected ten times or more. The CDR3, as DNA: TGCGCCAGCAGCTTGGTGGAGGCGTCTGAAGCTTTCTTT. Its protein is CASSLVEASEAFF. The V and J genes are TRBV5-1 and TRBJ1-1, with D unresolved. Trimming left V 0 bases short and J 6 bases short, with 9 bases between. Germline V gene lookup returns CDR1 SGHRS and CDR2 YFSETQ. The CDR3 has 13 residues.

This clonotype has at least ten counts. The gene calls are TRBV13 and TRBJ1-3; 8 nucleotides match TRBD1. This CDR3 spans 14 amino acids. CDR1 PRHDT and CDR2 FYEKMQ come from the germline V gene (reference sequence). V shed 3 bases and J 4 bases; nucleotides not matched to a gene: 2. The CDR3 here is CASSFGQGGNTIYF. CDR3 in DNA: TGTGCCAGCAGCTTCGGACAGGGAGGAAACACCATATATTTT.

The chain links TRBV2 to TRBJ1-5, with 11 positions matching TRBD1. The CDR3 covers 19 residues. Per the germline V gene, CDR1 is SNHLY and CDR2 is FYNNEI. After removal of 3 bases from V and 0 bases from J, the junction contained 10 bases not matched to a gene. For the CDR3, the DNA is TGTGCCAGCAGTGATTTTGAGGACAGGGGGCCTTATAGCAATCAGCCCCAGCATTTT. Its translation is CASSDFEDRGPYSNQPQHF.